The 30 T cell receptor beta chains reported below all come from one sample, sequenced in a study of shared clonotypes between healthy human individuals. Assay used: immunoSEQ multiplex PCR; TCRdb lists only in-frame clones, some missing. The table records some 2,400,000 clones, around 95% of them present only once. Sequencing was done on a sample of naive CD4+ T cells sorted from blood. Subset reported: CD45RA+ positively selected. The receptors derive from a man between 18 and 35 years old in good health.

The rearrangement links TRBV18 to TRBJ1-3, with no clear D. CDR1 and CDR2 from the germline V gene are KGHSH and LQKENI. This CDR3 is 15 amino acids long. V lost 3 bases to trimming and J lost 6 bases, with 15 bases between them. CDR3 in amino acids: CASSPYEGHVNTIYF. The CDR3 region has the DNA TGTGCCAGCTCACCGTACGAAGGGCACGTAAACACCATATATTTT.

The CDR3 sequence is CATSSMRISGEGGSSLAKNIQYF. The CDR3, as DNA: TGTGCCACCAGCAGTATGAGAATCTCAGGGGAGGGGGGATCCTCCCTAGCCAAAAACATTCAGTACTTC. The chain joins TRBV15 to TRBJ2-4, with D perhaps matching TRBD2 (7 bases). The germline gives CDR1 LNHNV, CDR2 YYDKDF (reference sequence). The CDR3 contains 23 residues. Between the trimmed V and J ends, which lost 3 bases and 0 bases, there was a span of 33 bases. Full variable domain (outside the CDR3, taken from reference TRBV15 and TRBJ2-4): DAMVIQNPRYQVTQFGKPVTLSCSQTLNHNVMYWYQQKSSQAPKLLFHYYDKDFNNEADTPDNFQSRRPNTSFCFLDIRSPGLGDTAMYLCATSSMRISGEGGSSLAKNIQYFGAGTRLSVL.

This clone came up once. The chain joins TRBV25-1 to TRBJ2-5; tentative D call: TRBD1 (6 bases). Per the germline V gene, CDR1 is MGHDK and CDR2 is SYGVNS. V was pared by 4 bases and J by 4 bases, with 13 bases between. The CDR3 runs 14 residues. The CDR3 loop reads CASSVQGKGETQYF. The CDR3 DNA sequence: TGTGCCAGCAGTGTCCAGGGGAAAGGAGAGACCCAGTACTTC.

V and J are TRBV10-2 and TRBJ2-1, with D perhaps TRBD1 (5 bases). The CDR3 runs 12 residues. The germline V gene has CDR1 WSHSY and CDR2 SAAADI. V lost 9 bases to trimming and J lost 5 bases, with 11 bases between them. The CDR3 is CASKDTHNEQFF. CDR3 nucleotide sequence: TGCGCCAGTAAGGACACTCACAATGAGCAGTTCTTC.

J is TRBJ2-5 and V is TRBV6-1; no firm D call. Looked up from germline, CDR1 is MNHNS and CDR2 is SASEGT. The ends were cut back, 2 bases at V and 6 bases at J, with 22 bases in the middle. The CDR3 spans 17 residues. CDR3 DNA sequence: TGTGCCAGCAGTGAATTTCCCCCAAGGGCAGGTCGGCAGACCCAGTACTTC. It encodes CASSEFPPRAGRQTQYF.

The J gene is TRBJ2-3, the V gene TRBV6-1; D is perhaps TRBD2 (6 bases). Trimming removed 0 bases at V and 8 bases at J, with 12 bases between. Looked up from germline, CDR1 is MNHNS and CDR2 is SASEGT. This CDR3 has 14 residues. This chain's CDR3 is CASSEAGGKGTQYF. Here the CDR3 DNA reads TGTGCCAGCAGTGAAGCTGGGGGGAAGGGTACGCAGTATTTT.

The chain combines TRBV28 with TRBJ1-5, with 7 bases aligning to TRBD1. CDR3 length equals 15 residues. V shed 3 bases and J 4 bases; nucleotides not matched to a gene: 6. Germline V gene sequence: CDR1 MDHEN, CDR2 SYDVKM. The CDR3: CASSLYDRANQPQHF. The CDR3, as DNA: TGTGCCAGCAGTTTGTATGACAGGGCAAATCAGCCCCAGCATTTT.

This clone has just one count. The V gene is TRBV6-6, the J gene TRBJ2-7; D remains unclear. The V gene's germline CDR1 is MNHNY and CDR2 SVGAGI (reference sequence). V dropped 6 bases and J dropped 4 bases, with 7 bases sitting between them. CDR3 length: 11 residues. The CDR3 is CASSDFYEQYF. CDR3 nucleotides: TGTGCCAGCAGCGACTTTTACGAGCAGTACTTC.

This clone appeared a single time. The J gene is TRBJ1-2, the V gene TRBV2; perhaps TRBD1 as D (5 bases). Germline V gene data show CDR1 as SNHLY and CDR2 as FYNNEI. The CDR3 covers 12 residues. Trimming left V 10 bases short and J 4 bases short, with 13 bases between. This CDR3 reads CATAAGGYGYTF. In nucleotides, the CDR3 is TGTGCCACCGCAGCTGGGGGCTATGGCTACACCTTC.

The DNA of the CDR3 is TGTGCCAGCAGATCCGGGACAGGGTCGAACACTGAAGCTTTCTTT. This encodes CASRSGTGSNTEAFF. This chain uses TRBV28 with TRBJ1-1, with TRBD1 matching over 9 bases. The CDR3 is 15 residues long. The germline V gene encodes CDR1 MDHEN and CDR2 SYDVKM. The junction had 6 bases not matched to a gene; V was cut back by 6 bases and J by 1 base. Full variable domain (outside the CDR3, taken from reference TRBV28 and TRBJ1-1): DVKVTQSSRYLVKRTGEKVFLECVQDMDHENMFWYRQDPGLGLRLIYFSYDVKMKEKGDIPEGYSVSREKKERFSLILESASTNQTSMYLCASRSGTGSNTEAFFGQGTRLTVV.

This clone was detected only once. This sequence joins TRBV6-1 and TRBJ2-5; D ambiguous. This CDR3 region has 13 residues. Germline V lookup: CDR1 MNHNS, CDR2 SASEGT. V was pared by 4 bases and J by 4 bases, with 10 bases between. CDR3 in DNA: TGTGCCAGCAGTGGGAATTTGGGAGAGACCCAGTACTTC. Its translation: CASSGNLGETQYF.

CDR3 protein: CAWRQGLTGELFF. The CDR3 DNA reads TGTGCCTGGAGACAGGGTTTAACCGGGGAGCTGTTTTTT. This chain joins TRBV30 and TRBJ2-2; D might be TRBD1 (6 bases). From germline, CDR1 is GTSNPN and CDR2 SVGIG (reference sequence). The CDR3 consists of 13 residues. Trimming took off 3 bases at V and 5 bases at J, with 10 bases between the two ends.

This rearrangement joins TRBV5-1 to TRBJ2-4, with D possibly TRBD2 on 6 matching bases. The CDR3 totals 13 residues. Trimming cost V 2 bases and J 9 bases, with 12 bases left between them. Per the germline V gene, CDR1 is SGHRS and CDR2 is YFSETQ. Here the CDR3 reads CASSFRVEGIQYF. The CDR3, as DNA: TGCGCCAGCAGCTTCAGAGTGGAGGGCATTCAGTACTTC. The full variable domain, with the rest looked up from reference TRBV5-1 and TRBJ2-4, is KAGVTQTPRYLIKTRGQQVTLSCSPISGHRSVSWYQQTPGQGLQFLFEYFSETQRNKGNFPGRFSGRQFSNSRSEMNVSTLELGDSALYLCASSFRVEGIQYFGAGTRLSVL.

This chain uses TRBV30 with TRBJ1-5; D is undetermined. The V gene lost 5 bases and the J gene lost 7 bases, with 9 bases spanning the gap. The V gene's germline CDR1 is GTSNPN and CDR2 SVGIG (reference sequence). This CDR3 region has 11 residues. CDR3: CAWGSGQPQHF. CDR3 in DNA: TGTGCCTGGGGGTCGGGACAGCCCCAGCATTTT.

The V and J genes are TRBV5-4 and TRBJ1-3; no clear D gene. V lost 2 bases and J lost 3, with 6 bases in between. The CDR3 runs 13 residues. CDR1 and CDR2 (germline): SGHNT, YYREEE (reference sequence). Here the CDR3 DNA reads TGTGCCAGCAGCTTCGTCGGTGGAAACACCATATATTTT. Translating it yields CASSFVGGNTIYF.

The chain combines TRBV7-9 with TRBJ2-1; D possibly matches TRBD1 or TRBD2 (5 bases each). Per the germline V gene, CDR1 is SEHNR and CDR2 is FQNEAQ (reference sequence). The V end lost 0 bases, the J end lost 7 bases, and 10 bases lay between the germline ends. The CDR3 consists of 14 residues. CDR3 DNA sequence: TGTGCCAGCAGCTTAGCTTGGGGGAGTAATGAGCAGTTCTTC. Translation gives CASSLAWGSNEQFF.

The chain's CDR3 is CASSKTPNGYF. CDR3 in DNA: TGTGCCAGCAGCAAAACGCCTAATGGGTATTTT. The chain recombines TRBV7-4 with TRBJ2-3; D remains unclear. V was shortened by 5 bases and J by 14 bases, with 14 bases between the two germline ends. The germline V gene encodes CDR1 SGHVT and CDR2 SQSDAQ. The CDR3 totals 11 residues.

The chain uses TRBV5-1 and TRBJ1-2; weak D call: TRBD1 (6 bases). This CDR3 comprises 13 residues. Germline V gene lookup returns CDR1 SGHRS and CDR2 YFSETQ. The V gene lost 7 bases and the J gene lost 4 bases, with 14 bases spanning the gap. CDR3 loop: CASVGDNGYGYTF. DNA for the CDR3: TGCGCCAGCGTTGGGGACAACGGCTATGGCTACACCTTC.

This chain connects TRBV7-2 to TRBJ1-3; D unclear. Germline V gene lookup returns CDR1 SGHTA and CDR2 FQGNSA. Trimming took 7 bases from V and 0 from J, leaving 13 bases between them. This CDR3 region has 15 residues. The chain's CDR3 is CASKVSGYSGNTIYF. The DNA for the CDR3 is TGTGCCAGCAAGGTCTCGGGGTACTCTGGAAACACCATATATTTT.

The CDR3 loop is CAWRGLADGQYF. CDR3 coding DNA: TGTGCCTGGAGGGGATTGGCCGATGGGCAGTACTTC. The chain couples TRBV30 to TRBJ2-7; D not certain. Trimming left V 3 bases short and J 9 bases short, with 15 bases between. The CDR3 runs to 12 residues. Germline CDR1 GTSNPN, CDR2 SVGIG (reference sequence).

V usage is TRBV11-2 and J usage is TRBJ2-7; D gene unclear. The CDR3 covers 15 residues. Germline lookup yields CDR1 SGHAT and CDR2 FQNNGV. The germline V and J ends were trimmed by 5 bases and 2 bases, with 16 bases remaining between them. CDR3 region: CASSRTLEGPYEQYF. The CDR3 DNA is TGTGCCAGCAGCCGAACCCTGGAAGGGCCCTACGAGCAGTACTTC.

The chain employs TRBV30 and TRBJ1-1; TRBD1 might be the D (6 bases). V was cut by 4 bases and J by 2 bases, with 11 bases left in between. CDR1 GTSNPN and CDR2 SVGIG come from the germline V gene (reference sequence). This CDR3 contains 13 residues. In DNA, the CDR3 is TGTGCCTGGATGACAGGACTCAACACTGAAGCTTTCTTT. Its translation: CAWMTGLNTEAFF.

Notes on this clone: This same CDR3 is encoded by further DNA sequences in the sample. For the CDR3, the DNA is TGTGCCAGCAGCCCGGGGAGGGCCTACGAGCAGTACTTC. It specifies CASSPGRAYEQYF. V usage is TRBV7-2 and J usage is TRBJ2-7; TRBD2 agrees at 7 bases. With V trimmed by 5 bases and J by 2 bases, 3 bases remained unmatched. The CDR3 spans 13 residues. CDR1 and CDR2 (germline): SGHTA, FQGNSA.

This clone has a handful of counts. The CDR3 bases are TGTGCCAGCAGTTTAAGGAGTCCAAAGGGCTACACCTTC. It translates to CASSLRSPKGYTF. The V and J genes are TRBV28 and TRBJ1-2; D ambiguous. CDR1 and CDR2 from the germline V gene are MDHEN and SYDVKM. V shed 2 bases and J shed 8 bases, with 12 bases lying between them. The CDR3 length is 13 residues.

This clone was seen only once. The chain joins TRBV28 to TRBJ1-5; D remains unclear. V lost 11 bases to trimming and J lost 0 bases, with 23 bases between them. The germline V gene has CDR1 MDHEN and CDR2 SYDVKM. The CDR3 totals 17 residues. CDR3 residues: CAYLTGKDRDSNQPQHF. CDR3 in DNA: TGTGCCTATCTCACTGGCAAGGATCGTGATAGCAATCAGCCCCAGCATTTT.

On this clone: Other DNA variants within this sample encode the same CDR3. The rearrangement links TRBV21-1 to TRBJ2-7; the D call TRBD1 from the table was never checked on the DNA. TRBV21-1 is annotated as a pseudogene. This CDR3 has 15 residues. The CDR3 loop reads CASSKGGQGSYEQYF. Here the CDR3 DNA reads TGTGCCAGCAGCAAAGGGGGACAGGGCTCCTACGAGCAGTACTTC.

This clone was picked up one time. The chain carries TRBV2 and TRBJ2-2; possible D gene TRBD1, 6 bases. The V end lost 8 bases, the J end lost 0 bases, and 10 bases lay between the germline ends. The CDR3 runs to 14 residues. CDR1 and CDR2 (germline): SNHLY, FYNNEI. CDR3 nucleotide sequence: TGTGCCAGCTTCAGGGGAACGAACACCGGGGAGCTGTTTTTT. Residues: CASFRGTNTGELFF.

V and J are TRBV28 and TRBJ2-6, with unresolved D. The ends were cut back, 5 bases at V and 1 base at J, with 9 bases in the middle. The CDR3 is made up of 15 amino acids. The germline CDR1 and CDR2 sequences are MDHEN and SYDVKM. CDR3 loop: CASSEWDSGANVLTF. In DNA, the CDR3 is TGTGCCAGCAGTGAATGGGATTCTGGGGCCAACGTCCTGACTTTC.

V usage is TRBV28 and J usage is TRBJ1-3; 7 nucleotides agree with TRBD1. Germline loops: CDR1 MDHEN, CDR2 SYDVKM. The CDR3 sequence is 17 residues long. V was clipped by 6 bases and J by 4 bases; unmatched bases: 15. The CDR3 loop reads CASSPWADRVSGNTIYF. CDR3 nucleotide sequence: TGTGCCAGCAGCCCATGGGCCGACAGGGTATCAGGAAACACCATATATTTT.

The chain links TRBV7-8 to TRBJ2-1, with D perhaps assigned TRBD1 or TRBD2 (5 bases each). The V end lost 1 base, the J end lost 12 bases, and 10 bases lay between the germline ends. Germline loops: CDR1 SGHVS, CDR2 FQNEAQ. This CDR3 comprises 12 residues. CDR3 sequence: CASSLVGTRQFF. The CDR3, as DNA: TGTGCCAGCAGCTTAGTGGGGACCAGGCAGTTCTTC.